These 12 T cell receptor beta chains came from one sample sequenced in a study of technical replicates of blood from several donors. TCRdb's table, derived via immunoSEQ multiplex PCR, lists solely in-frame clones and lacks some. The data contain 14,000 or so clones, around four fifths of them singletons. What was sequenced was PBMCs. These receptors were taken from a human donor in good health.

V and J are TRBV10-3 and TRBJ2-1, with a weak D call TRBD1 (5 bases). The CDR3 is 13 residues long. V lost 4 bases to trimming and J lost 6 bases, with 10 bases between them. Germline V gives CDR1 ENHRY, CDR2 SYGVKD. CDR3 DNA sequence: TGTGCCATCAGTGCTAAGGGGCTCAATGAGCAGTTCTTC. Protein product: CAISAKGLNEQFF.

This clone was seen a handful of times. This chain connects TRBV6-4 to TRBJ2-1; 8 nucleotides match TRBD1. The junction had 4 bases not matched to a gene; V was cut back by 0 bases and J by 15 bases. The CDR3 totals 12 residues. Germline CDR1 MRHNA, CDR2 SNTAGT. CDR3 DNA sequence: TGTGCCAGCAGTGACTCCGGGACAGGCAGGTTCTTC. Protein sequence: CASSDSGTGRFF.

This clone was counted a few times. The V and J genes are TRBV27 and TRBJ1-1; possibly TRBD1 for D (5 bases). Trimming took off 6 bases at V and 7 bases at J, with 12 bases between the two ends. CDR1 MNHEY and CDR2 SMNVEV come from the germline V gene (reference sequence). The CDR3 consists of 12 residues. CDR3 residues: CASRTGFVEAFF. For the CDR3, the DNA is TGTGCCAGCAGAACAGGTTTCGTTGAAGCTTTCTTT.

V and J are TRBV5-6 and TRBJ2-1; 7 nucleotides align to TRBD2. Germline lookup yields CDR1 SGHDT and CDR2 YYEEEE. Unmatched junction bases numbered 4, after V lost 4 bases and J lost 3 bases. The CDR3 is made up of 14 amino acids. The CDR3 spells CASSRRTSYNEQFF. As DNA, the CDR3 is TGTGCCAGCAGCCGTAGGACTAGCTACAATGAGCAGTTCTTC.

This rearrangement joins TRBV29-1 to TRBJ2-7; possibly TRBD1 for D (6 bases). CDR3 length: 13 amino acids. Germline CDR1 is SQVTM and CDR2 is ANQGSEA. V was pared by 6 bases and J by 0 bases, with 12 bases between. Here the CDR3 DNA reads TGCAGCGTCGGACAGTCCGGCTCCTACGAGCAGTACTTC. It translates to CSVGQSGSYEQYF.

This chain connects TRBV25-1 to TRBJ2-3, with D maybe TRBD2 (6 bases). Germline-derived CDR1 and CDR2 are MGHDK and SYGVNS. The length of the CDR3 is 15 residues. V lost 6 bases to trimming and J lost 2 bases, with 15 bases between them. The CDR3 DNA sequence: TGTGCCAGCAGCCCCCGGGCGGGAAACACAGATACGCAGTATTTT. It is translated as CASSPRAGNTDTQYF.

The chain couples TRBV18 to TRBJ1-1; 12 positions agree with TRBD1. The CDR3 length is 13 residues. The V gene end was trimmed by 2 bases and the J gene end by 10 bases; junction bases not matched to a gene: 2. Germline values: CDR1 KGHSH, CDR2 LQKENI. CDR3 in DNA: TGTGCCAGCTCACCAGGGACAGGGGGCGCAGCTTTCTTT. Protein product: CASSPGTGGAAFF.

The J gene is TRBJ2-1, the V gene TRBV7-3; a weak D match, TRBD2 (6 bases). The CDR3 covers 16 residues. Germline values: CDR1 SGHTA, CDR2 FQGTGA. The germline V and J ends were trimmed by 2 bases and 0 bases, with 11 bases remaining between them. CDR3 bases: TGTGCCAGCAGCTTAGGGCTCGGGGGCTCCTACAATGAGCAGTTCTTC. Encoded protein: CASSLGLGGSYNEQFF. Looking up the rest from reference TRBV7-3 and TRBJ2-1 gives the full variable domain: GAGVSQTPSNKVTEKGKYVELRCDPISGHTALYWYRQSLGQGPEFLIYFQGTGAADDSGLPNDRFFAVRPEGSVSTLKIQRTERGDSAVYLCASSLGLGGSYNEQFFGPGTRLTVL.

The chain joins TRBV27 to TRBJ2-5; D may be TRBD2 (6 bases). This CDR3 spans 15 amino acids. V dropped 6 bases and J dropped 5 bases, with 19 bases sitting between them. Germline CDR1 MNHEY, CDR2 SMNVEV (reference sequence). The CDR3 region has the DNA TGTGCCAGCAGGGCTGGACTAACCCTTGGGGAGACCCAGTACTTC. Encoded protein: CASRAGLTLGETQYF.

J is TRBJ2-5 and V is TRBV7-9, with TRBD2 matching 14 bases. The V gene's germline CDR1 is SEHNR and CDR2 FQNEAQ (reference sequence). V lost 5 bases and J lost 5; bases outside the gene matches: 10. The CDR3 totals 17 residues. CDR3 bases: TGTGCCAGCAGCCACCCGGGACTAGCGGGAGCTCGGGAGACCCAGTACTTC. This codes for CASSHPGLAGARETQYF. The complete variable domain, with remaining parts taken from reference TRBV7-9 and TRBJ2-5, reads DTGVSQNPRHKITKRGQNVTFRCDPISEHNRLYWYRQTLGQGPEFLTYFQNEAQLEKSRLLSDRFSAERPKGSFSTLEIQRTEQGDSAMYLCASSHPGLAGARETQYFGPGTRLLVL.

The chain joins TRBV6-6 to TRBJ2-1, with a tentative D call TRBD2 (5 bases). Germline-derived CDR1 and CDR2 are MNHNY and SVGAGI (reference sequence). The CDR3 covers 13 residues. V was trimmed by 4 bases and J by 8 bases, leaving 12 bases between them. The chain's CDR3 is CASSWVGVDEQFF. The DNA for the CDR3 is TGTGCCAGCAGTTGGGTGGGAGTGGATGAGCAGTTCTTC.

The J gene is TRBJ2-7, the V gene TRBV28; D is perhaps TRBD2 (5 bases). This CDR3 region has 15 residues. Germline V gives CDR1 MDHEN, CDR2 SYDVKM. V was trimmed by 7 bases and J by 6 bases, leaving 22 bases between them. CDR3 sequence reads: CASNPGSSGSGEQYF. CDR3 sequence (DNA): TGTGCCAGCAACCCGGGGTCAAGCGGCTCAGGCGAGCAGTACTTC.